The text below deals with one TCR beta chain. CDR1 is GTSNPN and CDR2 is SVGIG in the germline V gene (reference sequence). Deletions cut 7 bases from V and 5 bases from J, with 9 bases between. The length of the CDR3 is 11 residues. Original processing notes: Estimates of nucleated cell counts were drawn from the amplification of reference gene primers. Using immunoSEQ multiplex PCR, the repertoire was profiled, and TCRdb retains in-frame clones only, with some absent. The DNA gave D and trimming, while V, J and clone size come from that table. The data hold 150,000 or so clones, with 85% to 90% observed a single time. The entry originates in a study of blood T cell repertoires in COVID-19. Study context: Sites in the United States, Italy and Spain provided acute and convalescent COVID-19 samples. PBMCs, B-cell-depleted T cells, or T cells were the source of the cDNA or gDNA that made up the material.

The J gene is TRBJ2-1, the V gene TRBV30, with unresolved D. The TCR comes from a woman aged 35 to 49 with acute or convalescent COVID-19. Sequenced: peripheral blood. The CDR3 sequence: CAFIRDNEQFF. The CDR3 nucleotides read TGTGCCTTCATCCGGGACAATGAGCAGTTCTTC.